Each of the 13 T cell receptor beta chains below was sequenced from the same sample in a study of blood T cell repertoires in COVID-19. Data came from immunoSEQ multiplex PCR; TCRdb stores just in-frame clones and leaves some out. The data contain 15,000 to 20,000 clones, approximately 85% of them singletons. The sequencing sample was made of peripheral blood. The receptors here all came from a man at least 80 years old with acute or convalescent COVID-19.

J is TRBJ1-4 and V is TRBV7-9; 7 bases are shared with TRBD1. Germline V gives CDR1 SEHNR, CDR2 FQNEAQ (reference sequence). The CDR3 extends over 14 amino acids. The trim removed 2 bases at V and 10 bases at J, leaving 7 bases unmatched. The CDR3 here is CASSLNRQGRKLFF. In DNA form, the CDR3 reads TGTGCCAGCAGCTTAAATAGACAGGGCCGAAAACTGTTTTTT.

The chain recombines TRBV30 with TRBJ2-7; tentative D call: TRBD1 (5 bases). Germline V gene lookup returns CDR1 GTSNPN and CDR2 SVGIG (reference sequence). V was trimmed by 4 bases and J by 3 bases, leaving 13 bases between them. The CDR3 length is 13 residues. CDR3 amino acids: CAWNGRAYYEQYF. CDR3 bases: TGTGCCTGGAACGGCAGGGCGTACTACGAGCAGTACTTC. The complete variable domain, with remaining parts taken from reference TRBV30 and TRBJ2-7, reads SQTIHQWPATLVQPVGSPLSLECTVEGTSNPNLYWYRQAAGRGLQLLFYSVGIGQISSEVPQNLSASRPQDRQFILSSKKLLLSDSGFYLCAWNGRAYYEQYFGPGTRLTVT.

The V gene is TRBV18, the J gene TRBJ2-3, with TRBD1 matching 11 bases. Trimming at V came to 3 bases and at J to 3 bases, leaving 5 bases not matched to a gene. This CDR3 comprises 16 residues. Germline lookup yields CDR1 KGHSH and CDR2 LQKENI. CDR3 coding DNA: TGTGCCAGCTCACCGACCGGGACAGGGGGGACAGATACGCAGTATTTT. Amino acids: CASSPTGTGGTDTQYF.

The genes are TRBV6-2 or TRBV6-3 and TRBJ1-5; D uncertain. The CDR3 is 16 residues long. Germline V gene sequence: CDR1 MNHEY, CDR2 SVGEGT. V shed 4 bases and J shed 2 bases, with 15 bases lying between them. The CDR3 region is CASSLIMAGGNQPQHF. CDR3 coding DNA: TGTGCCAGCAGTTTAATAATGGCAGGCGGCAATCAGCCCCAGCATTTT.

The J gene is TRBJ1-1, the V gene TRBV11-3, with 9 nucleotides matching TRBD1. CDR3 size: 14 residues. The V and J ends lost 3 bases and 1 base, in that order; junction bases with no gene match: 0. Germline V gives CDR1 SGHNT, CDR2 YENEEA. The CDR3 region has the DNA TGTGCCAGCAGCTTGGGACAGGGGAACACTGAAGCTTTCTTT. Translated, it gives CASSLGQGNTEAFF.

This clone was recorded a few times. The J gene is TRBJ2-1, the V gene TRBV7-2; 14 bases fit TRBD2. Germline V gene data show CDR1 as SGHTA and CDR2 as FQGNSA. V shed 3 bases, J shed 7 bases, and the junction held 5 bases outside the gene matches. The CDR3 has 16 residues. CDR3 bases: TGTGCCAGCAGCTTGCGACTAGCGGGGGGGATGAATGAGCAGTTCTTC. It encodes CASSLRLAGGMNEQFF.

This chain connects TRBV2 to TRBJ2-7, with D perhaps TRBD1 (5 bases). This CDR3 has 14 amino acids. Germline-derived CDR1 and CDR2 are SNHLY and FYNNEI. V dropped 2 bases and J dropped 3 bases, with 11 bases sitting between them. CDR3 DNA sequence: TGTGCCAGCAGTGAATCGCGACAGATCTACGAGCAGTACTTC. Translation: CASSESRQIYEQYF.

V is TRBV28 and J is TRBJ2-5; 8 positions agree with TRBD1. The CDR3 is made up of 15 amino acids. After removal of 6 bases from V and 4 bases from J, the junction contained 10 bases not matched to a gene. Germline V CDR1 and CDR2: MDHEN, SYDVKM. CDR3: CASSLPRTGRETQYF. The CDR3 DNA reads TGTGCCAGCAGCCTACCCCGGACAGGGCGAGAGACCCAGTACTTC.

This clone was found a few times. The rearrangement links TRBV11-3 to TRBJ2-7; 10 bases are shared with TRBD1. The trim removed 5 bases at V and 6 bases at J, leaving 13 bases unmatched. This CDR3 comprises 16 residues. CDR1 SGHNT and CDR2 YENEEA come from the germline V gene. The CDR3 protein is CASSTHSGDRGGEQYF. The DNA of the CDR3 is TGTGCCAGCAGCACGCACTCGGGGGACAGGGGTGGCGAGCAGTACTTC.

The chain joins TRBV7-9 to TRBJ1-1; D unresolved. The V end was cut by 5 bases, the J end by 1 base, with 11 bases between. Per the germline V gene, CDR1 is SEHNR and CDR2 is FQNEAQ (reference sequence). CDR3 length: 14 amino acids. CDR3 sequence: CASSPGRGNTEAFF. Written as DNA, the CDR3 is TGTGCCAGCAGCCCAGGACGGGGGAACACTGAAGCTTTCTTT.

The chain combines TRBV7-2 with TRBJ1-1; D is possibly TRBD1 (6 bases). The length of the CDR3 is 14 residues. The V and J ends lost 6 bases and 7 bases respectively, with 18 bases between them. Germline-derived CDR1 and CDR2 are SGHTA and FQGNSA. CDR3 sequence (DNA): TGTGCCAGCAGTTTCCGGACAGAGTGGGTTGAAGCTTTCTTT. This sequence encodes CASSFRTEWVEAFF.

V is TRBV28 and J is TRBJ1-6; possibly TRBD1 for D (5 bases). Germline V CDR1 and CDR2: MDHEN, SYDVKM. CDR3 length: 15 amino acids. V lost 8 bases to trimming and J lost 6 bases, with 17 bases between them. CDR3 in amino acids: CASVGARSLNSPLHF. CDR3 in DNA: TGTGCCAGCGTTGGGGCCCGGAGCCTTAATTCACCCCTCCACTTT.

The chain recombines TRBV28 with TRBJ1-1; D call uncertain. Germline V gene sequence: CDR1 MDHEN, CDR2 SYDVKM. This CDR3 region has 13 residues. V dropped 4 bases and J dropped 1 base, with 7 bases sitting between them. The CDR3 DNA reads as TGTGCCAGCAGTTCGCTCAGGAACACTGAAGCTTTCTTT. Encoded protein: CASSSLRNTEAFF. Full variable domain (remainder filled in from reference TRBV28 and TRBJ1-1): DVKVTQSSRYLVKRTGEKVFLECVQDMDHENMFWYRQDPGLGLRLIYFSYDVKMKEKGDIPEGYSVSREKKERFSLILESASTNQTSMYLCASSSLRNTEAFFGQGTRLTVV.